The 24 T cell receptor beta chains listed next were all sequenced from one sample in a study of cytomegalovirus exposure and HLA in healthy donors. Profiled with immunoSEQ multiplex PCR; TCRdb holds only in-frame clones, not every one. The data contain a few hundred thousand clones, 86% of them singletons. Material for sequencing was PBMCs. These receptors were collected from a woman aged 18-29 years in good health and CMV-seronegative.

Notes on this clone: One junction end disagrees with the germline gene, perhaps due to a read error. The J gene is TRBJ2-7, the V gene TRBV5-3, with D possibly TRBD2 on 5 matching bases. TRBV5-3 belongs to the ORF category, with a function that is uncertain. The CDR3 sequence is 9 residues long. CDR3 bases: TGTGCCAGAAGCCTACTGAGGGACTTC. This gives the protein CARSLLRDF.

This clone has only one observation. The CDR3 DNA is TGTGCCAGCAAGGAGACAGGGGGCTCTGGTGAGCAGTACTTC. Amino acid sequence: CASKETGGSGEQYF. The V gene is TRBV2, the J gene TRBJ2-7; 10 positions agree with TRBD1. Germline lookup yields CDR1 SNHLY and CDR2 FYNNEI. V lost 7 bases and J lost 7; bases outside the gene matches: 10. The CDR3 totals 14 residues.

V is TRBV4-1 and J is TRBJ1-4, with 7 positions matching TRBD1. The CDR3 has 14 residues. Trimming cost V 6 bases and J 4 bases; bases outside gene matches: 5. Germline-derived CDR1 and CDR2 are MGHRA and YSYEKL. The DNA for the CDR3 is TGCGCCAGCAGACAGGGGTATAATAATGAAAAACTGTTTTTT. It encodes CASRQGYNNEKLFF.

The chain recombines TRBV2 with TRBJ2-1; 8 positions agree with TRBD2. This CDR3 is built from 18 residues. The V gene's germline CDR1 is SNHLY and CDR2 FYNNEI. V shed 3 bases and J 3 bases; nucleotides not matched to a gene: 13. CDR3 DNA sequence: TGTGCCAGCAGTGACTCCCCTTCCGGGAGGGCTAACTACAATGAGCAGTTCTTC. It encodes CASSDSPSGRANYNEQFF.

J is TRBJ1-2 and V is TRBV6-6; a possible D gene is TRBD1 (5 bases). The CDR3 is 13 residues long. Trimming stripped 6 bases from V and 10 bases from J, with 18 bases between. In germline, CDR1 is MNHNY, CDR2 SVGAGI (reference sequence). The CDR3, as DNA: TGTGCCAGCAGAACCGGGACGGGAGTCCACTACACCTTC. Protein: CASRTGTGVHYTF.

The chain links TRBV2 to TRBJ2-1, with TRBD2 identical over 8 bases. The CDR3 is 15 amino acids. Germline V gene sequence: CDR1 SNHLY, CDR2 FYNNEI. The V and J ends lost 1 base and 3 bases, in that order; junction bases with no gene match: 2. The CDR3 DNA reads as TGTGCCAGCAGTGAAGAGCGGGGGTTCTACAATGAGCAGTTCTTC. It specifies CASSEERGFYNEQFF.

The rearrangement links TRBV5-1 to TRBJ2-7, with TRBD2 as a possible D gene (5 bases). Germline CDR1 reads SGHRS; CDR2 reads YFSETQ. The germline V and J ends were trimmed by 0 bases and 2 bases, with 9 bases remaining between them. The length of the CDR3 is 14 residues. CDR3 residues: CASSLGPGTYEQYF. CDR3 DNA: TGCGCCAGCAGCTTGGGACCGGGAACCTACGAGCAGTACTTC. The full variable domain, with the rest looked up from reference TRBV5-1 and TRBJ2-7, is KAGVTQTPRYLIKTRGQQVTLSCSPISGHRSVSWYQQTPGQGLQFLFEYFSETQRNKGNFPGRFSGRQFSNSRSEMNVSTLELGDSALYLCASSLGPGTYEQYFGPGTRLTVT.

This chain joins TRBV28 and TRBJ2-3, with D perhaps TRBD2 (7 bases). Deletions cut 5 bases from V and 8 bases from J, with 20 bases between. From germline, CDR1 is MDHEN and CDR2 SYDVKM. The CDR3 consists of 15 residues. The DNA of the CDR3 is TGTGCCAGCAGTAGTATAGCGGGTGGCAGGGGTACGCAGTATTTT. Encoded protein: CASSSIAGGRGTQYF.

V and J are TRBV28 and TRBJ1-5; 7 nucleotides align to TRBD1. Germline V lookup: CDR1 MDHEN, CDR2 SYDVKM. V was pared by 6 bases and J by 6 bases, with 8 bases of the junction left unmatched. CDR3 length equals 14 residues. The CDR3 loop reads CASSLTGSGQPQHF. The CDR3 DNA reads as TGTGCCAGCAGCTTGACAGGGTCGGGTCAGCCCCAGCATTTT.

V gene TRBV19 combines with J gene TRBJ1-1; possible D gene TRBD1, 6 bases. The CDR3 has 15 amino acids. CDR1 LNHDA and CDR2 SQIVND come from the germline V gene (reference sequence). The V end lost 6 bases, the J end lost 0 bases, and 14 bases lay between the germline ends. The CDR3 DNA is TGTGCCAGTAGCCTCTACGGACAGATGAACACTGAAGCTTTCTTT. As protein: CASSLYGQMNTEAFF. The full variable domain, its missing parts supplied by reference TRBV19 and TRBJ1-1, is DGGITQSPKYLFRKEGQNVTLSCEQNLNHDAMYWYRQDPGQGLRLIYYSQIVNDFQKGDIAEGYSVSREKKESFPLTVTSAQKNPTAFYLCASSLYGQMNTEAFFGQGTRLTVV.

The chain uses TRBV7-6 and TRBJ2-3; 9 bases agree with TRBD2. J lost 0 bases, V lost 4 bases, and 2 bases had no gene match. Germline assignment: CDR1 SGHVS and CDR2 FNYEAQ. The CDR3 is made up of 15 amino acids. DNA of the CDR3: TGTGCCAGCAGCTATCTAGCGGGAAGCACAGATACGCAGTATTTT. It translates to CASSYLAGSTDTQYF.

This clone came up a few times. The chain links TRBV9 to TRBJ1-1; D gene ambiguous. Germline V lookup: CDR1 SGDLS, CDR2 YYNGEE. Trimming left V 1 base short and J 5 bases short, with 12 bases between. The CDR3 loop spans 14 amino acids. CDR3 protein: CASSVIGDQTEAFF. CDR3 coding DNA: TGTGCCAGCAGCGTAATCGGGGATCAAACTGAAGCTTTCTTT.

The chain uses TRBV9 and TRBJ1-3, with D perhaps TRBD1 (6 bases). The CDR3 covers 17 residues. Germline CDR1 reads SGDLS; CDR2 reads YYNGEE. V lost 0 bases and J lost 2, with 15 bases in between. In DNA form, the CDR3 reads TGTGCCAGCAGCGTAGGGAAGGACAGAAGGGCTGGAAACACCATATATTTT. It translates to CASSVGKDRRAGNTIYF.

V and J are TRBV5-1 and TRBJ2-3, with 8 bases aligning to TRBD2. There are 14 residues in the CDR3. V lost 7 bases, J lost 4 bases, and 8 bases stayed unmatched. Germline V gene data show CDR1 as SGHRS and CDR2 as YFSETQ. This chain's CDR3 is CASGLKGLADTQYF. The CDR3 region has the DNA TGCGCCAGCGGCCTAAAGGGACTAGCAGATACGCAGTATTTT.

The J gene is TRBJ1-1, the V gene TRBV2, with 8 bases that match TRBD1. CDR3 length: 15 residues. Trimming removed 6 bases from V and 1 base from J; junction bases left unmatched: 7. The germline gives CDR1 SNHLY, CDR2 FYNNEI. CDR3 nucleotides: TGTGCCAGCAGACACGGGACAGGCCAGAACACTGAAGCTTTCTTT. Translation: CASRHGTGQNTEAFF. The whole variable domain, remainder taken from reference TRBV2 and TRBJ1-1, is EPEVTQTPSHQVTQMGQEVILRCVPISNHLYFYWYRQILGQKVEFLVSFYNNEISEKSEIFDDQFSVERPDGSNFTLKIRSTKLEDSAMYFCASRHGTGQNTEAFFGQGTRLTVV.

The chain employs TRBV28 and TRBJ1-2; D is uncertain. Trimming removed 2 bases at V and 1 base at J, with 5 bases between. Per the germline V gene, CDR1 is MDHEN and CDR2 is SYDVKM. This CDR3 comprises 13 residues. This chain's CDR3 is CASSLNSNYGYTF. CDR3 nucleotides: TGTGCCAGCAGTTTAAACAGTAACTATGGCTACACCTTC.

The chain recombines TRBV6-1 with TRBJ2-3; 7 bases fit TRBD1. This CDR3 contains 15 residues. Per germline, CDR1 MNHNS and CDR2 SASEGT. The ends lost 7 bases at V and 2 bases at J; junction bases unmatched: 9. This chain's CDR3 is CASIQGVHVTDTQYF. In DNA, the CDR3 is TGTGCCAGCATCCAGGGGGTTCATGTCACAGATACGCAGTATTTT.

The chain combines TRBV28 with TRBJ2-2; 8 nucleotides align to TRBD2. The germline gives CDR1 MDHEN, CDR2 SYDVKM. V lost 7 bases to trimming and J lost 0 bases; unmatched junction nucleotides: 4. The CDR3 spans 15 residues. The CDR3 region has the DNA TGTGCCAGCATCACGGGAGGGCCGAACACCGGGGAGCTGTTTTTT. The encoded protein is CASITGGPNTGELFF.

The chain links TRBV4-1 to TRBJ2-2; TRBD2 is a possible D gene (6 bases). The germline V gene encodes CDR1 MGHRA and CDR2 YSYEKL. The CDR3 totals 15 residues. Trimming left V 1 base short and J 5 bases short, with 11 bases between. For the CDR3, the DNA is TGCGCCAGCAGCCAAGTACTAGCTGGTACCGGGGAGCTGTTTTTT. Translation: CASSQVLAGTGELFF.

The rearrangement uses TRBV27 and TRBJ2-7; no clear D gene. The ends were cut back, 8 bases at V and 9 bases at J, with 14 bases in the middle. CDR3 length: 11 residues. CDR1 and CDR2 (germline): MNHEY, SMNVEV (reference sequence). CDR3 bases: TGTGCCAGCGGTCGAGTTTTTGGGCAGTACTTC. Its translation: CASGRVFGQYF.

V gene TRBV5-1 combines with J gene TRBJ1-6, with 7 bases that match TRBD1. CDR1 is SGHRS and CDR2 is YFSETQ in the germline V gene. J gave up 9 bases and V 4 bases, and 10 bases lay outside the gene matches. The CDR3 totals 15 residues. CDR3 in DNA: TGCGCCAGCAGCGCCCGGACAGGAATGGGTTCACCCCTCCACTTT. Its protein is CASSARTGMGSPLHF. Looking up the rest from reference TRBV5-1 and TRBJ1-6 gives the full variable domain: KAGVTQTPRYLIKTRGQQVTLSCSPISGHRSVSWYQQTPGQGLQFLFEYFSETQRNKGNFPGRFSGRQFSNSRSEMNVSTLELGDSALYLCASSARTGMGSPLHFGNGTRLTVT.

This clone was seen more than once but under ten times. CDR3 sequence: CASSVGQGDQPQHF. In nucleotides, the CDR3 is TGTGCCAGCAGCGTAGGACAGGGTGACCAGCCCCAGCATTTT. This chain joins TRBV9 and TRBJ1-5; TRBD1 agrees at 7 bases. From germline, CDR1 is SGDLS and CDR2 YYNGEE. V was clipped by 0 bases and J by 7 bases; unmatched bases: 4. The CDR3 runs 14 residues.

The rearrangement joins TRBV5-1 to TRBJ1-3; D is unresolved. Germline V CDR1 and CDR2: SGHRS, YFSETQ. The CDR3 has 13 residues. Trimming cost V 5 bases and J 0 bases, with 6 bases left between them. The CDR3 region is CASRQSSGNTIYF. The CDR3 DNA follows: TGCGCCAGCAGACAGAGCTCTGGAAACACCATATATTTT.

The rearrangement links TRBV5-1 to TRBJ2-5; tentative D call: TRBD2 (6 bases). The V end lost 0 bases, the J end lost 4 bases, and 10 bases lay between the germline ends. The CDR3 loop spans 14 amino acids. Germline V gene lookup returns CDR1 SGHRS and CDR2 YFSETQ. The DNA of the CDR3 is TGCGCCAGCAGCTTGGCCGGGAGAGGAGAGACCCAGTACTTC. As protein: CASSLAGRGETQYF.